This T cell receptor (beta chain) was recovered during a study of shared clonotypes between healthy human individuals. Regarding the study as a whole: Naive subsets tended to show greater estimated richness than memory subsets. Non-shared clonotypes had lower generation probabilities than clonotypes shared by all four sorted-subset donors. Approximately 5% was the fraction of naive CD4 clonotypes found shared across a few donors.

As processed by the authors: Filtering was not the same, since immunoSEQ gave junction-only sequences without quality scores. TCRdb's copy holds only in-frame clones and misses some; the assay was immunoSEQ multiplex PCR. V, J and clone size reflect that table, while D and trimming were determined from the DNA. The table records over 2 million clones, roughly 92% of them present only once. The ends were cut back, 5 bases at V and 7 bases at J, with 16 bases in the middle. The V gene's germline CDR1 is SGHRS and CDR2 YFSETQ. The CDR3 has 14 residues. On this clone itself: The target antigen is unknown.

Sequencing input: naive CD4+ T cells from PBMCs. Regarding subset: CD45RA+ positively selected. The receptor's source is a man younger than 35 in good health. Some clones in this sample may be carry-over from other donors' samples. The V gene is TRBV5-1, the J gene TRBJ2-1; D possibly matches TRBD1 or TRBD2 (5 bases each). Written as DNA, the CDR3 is TGCGCCAGCAGTGCCGGGGACCCTTCGAATGAGCAGTTCTTC. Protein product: CASSAGDPSNEQFF.